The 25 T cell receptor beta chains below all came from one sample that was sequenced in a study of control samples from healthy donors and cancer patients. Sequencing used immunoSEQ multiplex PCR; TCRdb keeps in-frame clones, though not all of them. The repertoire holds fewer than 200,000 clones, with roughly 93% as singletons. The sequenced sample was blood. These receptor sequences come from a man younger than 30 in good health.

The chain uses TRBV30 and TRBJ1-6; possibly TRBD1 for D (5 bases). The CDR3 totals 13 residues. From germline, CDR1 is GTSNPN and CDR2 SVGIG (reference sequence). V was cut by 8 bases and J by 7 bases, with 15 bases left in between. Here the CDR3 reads CASRDVGNSPLHF. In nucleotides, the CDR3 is TGTGCCAGCCGGGACGTGGGGAATTCACCCCTCCACTTT.

CDR3 loop: CASSLTGGNTEAFF. CDR3 sequence (DNA): TGTGCCAGCAGCTTAACCGGGGGAAACACTGAAGCTTTCTTT. The rearrangement joins TRBV7-8 to TRBJ1-1; tentative D call: TRBD1 (5 bases). Germline V lookup: CDR1 SGHVS, CDR2 FQNEAQ. The CDR3 covers 14 residues. The germline V and J ends were trimmed by 2 bases and 2 bases, with 9 bases remaining between them.

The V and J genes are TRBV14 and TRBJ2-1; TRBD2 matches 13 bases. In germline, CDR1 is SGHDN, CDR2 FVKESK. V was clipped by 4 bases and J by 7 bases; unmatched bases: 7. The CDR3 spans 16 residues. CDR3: CASSRPGLAGFNEQFF. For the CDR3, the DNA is TGTGCCAGCAGCCGCCCGGGACTAGCGGGGTTTAATGAGCAGTTCTTC.

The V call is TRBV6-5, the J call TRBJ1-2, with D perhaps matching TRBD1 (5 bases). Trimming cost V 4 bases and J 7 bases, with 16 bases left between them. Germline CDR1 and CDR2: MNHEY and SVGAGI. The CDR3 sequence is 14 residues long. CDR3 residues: CASSSTGGTGGYTF. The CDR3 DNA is TGTGCCAGCAGTTCTACCGGGGGGACGGGTGGCTACACCTTC.

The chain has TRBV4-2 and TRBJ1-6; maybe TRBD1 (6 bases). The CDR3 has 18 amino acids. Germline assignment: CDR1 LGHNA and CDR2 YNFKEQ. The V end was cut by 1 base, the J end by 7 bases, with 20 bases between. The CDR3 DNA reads TGTGCCAGCAGCCAAGTTATGGGGGGCCTATATATAAATTCACCCCTCCACTTT. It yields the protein CASSQVMGGLYINSPLHF.

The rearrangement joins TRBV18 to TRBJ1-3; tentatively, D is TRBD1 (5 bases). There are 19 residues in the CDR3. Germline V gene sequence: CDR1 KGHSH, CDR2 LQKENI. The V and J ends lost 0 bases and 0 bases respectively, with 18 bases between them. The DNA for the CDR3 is TGTGCCAGCTCACCACCGAGGGGCTCCCTTTCCAACTCTGGAAACACCATATATTTT. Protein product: CASSPPRGSLSNSGNTIYF.

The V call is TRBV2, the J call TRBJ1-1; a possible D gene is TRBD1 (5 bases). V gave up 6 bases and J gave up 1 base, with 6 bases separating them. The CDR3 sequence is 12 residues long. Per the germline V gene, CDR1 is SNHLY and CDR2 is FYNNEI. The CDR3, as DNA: TGTGCCAGCAGCGGGGGGAACACTGAAGCTTTCTTT. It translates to CASSGGNTEAFF.

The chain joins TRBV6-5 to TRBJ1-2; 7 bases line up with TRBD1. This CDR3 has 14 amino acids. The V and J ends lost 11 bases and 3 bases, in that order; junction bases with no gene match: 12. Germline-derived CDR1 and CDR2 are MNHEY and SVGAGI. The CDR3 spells CASIEGQGDYGYTF. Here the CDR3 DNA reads TGTGCCTCCATCGAGGGGCAGGGGGACTATGGCTACACCTTC.

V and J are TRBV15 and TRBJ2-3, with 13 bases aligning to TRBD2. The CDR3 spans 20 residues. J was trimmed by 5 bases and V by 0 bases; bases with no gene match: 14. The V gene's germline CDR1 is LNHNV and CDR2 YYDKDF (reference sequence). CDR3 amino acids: CATSRDRRTSGGLRGDTQYF. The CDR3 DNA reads TGTGCCACCAGCAGAGATAGAAGGACTAGCGGGGGCCTACGGGGAGATACGCAGTATTTT.

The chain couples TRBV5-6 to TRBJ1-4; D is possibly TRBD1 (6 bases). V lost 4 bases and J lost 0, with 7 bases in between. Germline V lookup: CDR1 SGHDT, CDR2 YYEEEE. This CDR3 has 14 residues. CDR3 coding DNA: TGTGCCAGCAGCCGGACAGCAACTAATGAAAAACTGTTTTTT. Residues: CASSRTATNEKLFF.

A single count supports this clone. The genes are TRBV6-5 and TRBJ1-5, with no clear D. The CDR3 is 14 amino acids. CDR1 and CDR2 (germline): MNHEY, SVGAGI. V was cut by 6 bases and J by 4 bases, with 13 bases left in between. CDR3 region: CASSPRAGNQPQHF. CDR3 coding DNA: TGTGCCAGCAGCCCCCGGGCTGGGAATCAGCCCCAGCATTTT.

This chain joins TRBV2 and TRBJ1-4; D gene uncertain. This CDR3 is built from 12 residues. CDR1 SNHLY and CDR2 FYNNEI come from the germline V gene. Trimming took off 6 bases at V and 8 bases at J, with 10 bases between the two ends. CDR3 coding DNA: TGTGCCAGCAGCCAAAAGGTCGAAAAACTGTTTTTT. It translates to CASSQKVEKLFF. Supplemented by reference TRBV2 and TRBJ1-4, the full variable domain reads EPEVTQTPSHQVTQMGQEVILRCVPISNHLYFYWYRQILGQKVEFLVSFYNNEISEKSEIFDDQFSVERPDGSNFTLKIRSTKLEDSAMYFCASSQKVEKLFFGSGTQLSVL.

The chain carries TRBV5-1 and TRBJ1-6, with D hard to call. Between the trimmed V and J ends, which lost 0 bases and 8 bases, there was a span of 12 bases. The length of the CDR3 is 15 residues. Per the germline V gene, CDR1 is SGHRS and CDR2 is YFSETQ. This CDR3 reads CASSLDLPGDSPLHF. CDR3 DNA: TGCGCCAGCAGCTTGGATCTCCCTGGAGATTCACCCCTCCACTTT.

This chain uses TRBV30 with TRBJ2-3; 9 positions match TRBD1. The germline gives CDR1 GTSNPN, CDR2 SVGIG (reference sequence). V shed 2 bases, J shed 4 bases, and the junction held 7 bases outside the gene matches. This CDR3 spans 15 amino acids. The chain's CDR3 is CAWSRTGTGSDTQYF. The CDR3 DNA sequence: TGTGCCTGGAGTCGAACCGGGACAGGGTCAGATACGCAGTATTTT.

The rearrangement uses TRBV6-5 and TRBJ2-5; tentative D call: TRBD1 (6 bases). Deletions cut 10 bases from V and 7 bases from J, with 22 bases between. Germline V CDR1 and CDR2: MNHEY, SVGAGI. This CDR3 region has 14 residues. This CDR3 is CAINPGTPPGTQYF. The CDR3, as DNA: TGTGCCATAAACCCAGGGACACCTCCCGGGACCCAGTACTTC.

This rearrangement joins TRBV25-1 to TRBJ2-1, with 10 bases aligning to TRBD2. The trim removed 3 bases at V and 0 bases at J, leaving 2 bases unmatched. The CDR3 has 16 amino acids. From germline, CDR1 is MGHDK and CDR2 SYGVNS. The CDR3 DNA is TGTGCCAGCAGTGATGAGCGGGGGGGCTCCTACAATGAGCAGTTCTTC. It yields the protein CASSDERGGSYNEQFF. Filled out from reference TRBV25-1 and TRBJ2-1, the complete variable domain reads EADIYQTPRYLVIGTGKKITLECSQTMGHDKMYWYQQDPGMELHLIHYSYGVNSTEKGDLSSESTVSRIRTEHFPLTLESARPSHTSQYLCASSDERGGSYNEQFFGPGTRLTVL.

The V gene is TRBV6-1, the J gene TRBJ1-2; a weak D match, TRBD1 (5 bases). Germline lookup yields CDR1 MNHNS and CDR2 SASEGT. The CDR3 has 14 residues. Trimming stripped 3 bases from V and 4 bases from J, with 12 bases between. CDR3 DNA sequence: TGTGCCAGCAGTGAGGGGCCCTCCCCCTATGGCTACACCTTC. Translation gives CASSEGPSPYGYTF.

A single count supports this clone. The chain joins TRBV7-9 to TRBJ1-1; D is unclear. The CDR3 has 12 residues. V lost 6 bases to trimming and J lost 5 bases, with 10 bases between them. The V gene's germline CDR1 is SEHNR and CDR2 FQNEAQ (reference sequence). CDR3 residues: CASSRDLTEAFF. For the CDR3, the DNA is TGTGCCAGCAGTCGAGATTTGACTGAAGCTTTCTTT.

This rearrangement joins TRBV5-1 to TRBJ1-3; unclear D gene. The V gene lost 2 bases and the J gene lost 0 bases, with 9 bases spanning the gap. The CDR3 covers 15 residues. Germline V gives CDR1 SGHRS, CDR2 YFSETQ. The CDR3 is CASSFSGYSGNTIYF. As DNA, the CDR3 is TGCGCCAGCAGCTTCTCCGGATACTCTGGAAACACCATATATTTT.

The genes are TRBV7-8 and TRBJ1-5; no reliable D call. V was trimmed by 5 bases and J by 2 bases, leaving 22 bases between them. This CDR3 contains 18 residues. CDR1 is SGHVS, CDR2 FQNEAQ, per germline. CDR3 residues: CASSLSMGQPRGNQPQHF. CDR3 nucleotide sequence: TGTGCCAGCAGCCTATCGATGGGTCAGCCAAGGGGCAATCAGCCCCAGCATTTT.

The chain's CDR3 is CSASNVRTQYF. DNA for the CDR3: TGCAGTGCTAGCAATGTGCGGACGCAGTATTTT. This sequence joins TRBV20-1 and TRBJ2-3; no reliable D call. This CDR3 has 11 residues. V shed 3 bases and J shed 9 bases, with 10 bases lying between them. From germline, CDR1 is DFQATT and CDR2 SNEGSKA (reference sequence).

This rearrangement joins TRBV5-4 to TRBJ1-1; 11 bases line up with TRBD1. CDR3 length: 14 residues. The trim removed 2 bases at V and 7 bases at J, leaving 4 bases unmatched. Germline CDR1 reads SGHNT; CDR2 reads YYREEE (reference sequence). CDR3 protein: CASSFGQGAVEAFF. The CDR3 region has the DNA TGTGCCAGCAGCTTTGGACAGGGGGCTGTTGAAGCTTTCTTT.

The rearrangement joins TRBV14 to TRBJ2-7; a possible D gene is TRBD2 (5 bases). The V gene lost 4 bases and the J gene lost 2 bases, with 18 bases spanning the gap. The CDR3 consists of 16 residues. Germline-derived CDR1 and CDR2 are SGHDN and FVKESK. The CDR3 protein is CASSPQGPGITYEQYF. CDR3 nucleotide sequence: TGTGCCAGCAGCCCTCAAGGCCCGGGGATCACCTACGAGCAGTACTTC.

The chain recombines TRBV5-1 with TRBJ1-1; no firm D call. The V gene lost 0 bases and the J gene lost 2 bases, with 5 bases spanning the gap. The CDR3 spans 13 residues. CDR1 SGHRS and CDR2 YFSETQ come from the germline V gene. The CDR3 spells CASSLGENTEAFF. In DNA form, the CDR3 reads TGCGCCAGCAGCTTGGGGGAAAACACTGAAGCTTTCTTT.

The CDR3 DNA sequence: TGTGCCAGCAGTGAATTTCGGGGGGACTCACCCCTCCACTTT. Encoded protein: CASSEFRGDSPLHF. This rearrangement joins TRBV6-1 to TRBJ1-6, with D perhaps matching TRBD1 (5 bases). The germline V gene has CDR1 MNHNS and CDR2 SASEGT. V was trimmed by 2 bases and J by 10 bases, leaving 12 bases between them. CDR3 size: 14 residues.